This T cell receptor beta chain was identified during a study of control samples from healthy donors and cancer patients. The protocol was immunoSEQ multiplex PCR, while the TCRdb copy is restricted to in-frame clones and leaves out a portion. This sample has some 120,000 clones, with 85% to 90% found just once. This CDR3 comprises 14 residues. Germline CDR1 and CDR2: SGHAT and FQNNGV. V gave up 2 bases and J gave up 4 bases, with 11 bases separating them. This sequence was found in a woman aged 70-85 years in good health. The specimen sequenced was blood. The rearrangement uses TRBV11-2 and TRBJ1-1; tentatively, D is TRBD1 (6 bases). This CDR3 is CASSLTGLGTEAFF. CDR3 coding DNA: TGTGCCAGCAGCTTAACAGGGTTGGGCACTGAAGCTTTCTTT.